This T cell receptor beta chain comes out of a study of T cell repertoires in cytomegalovirus infection. At the level of the study: Well-studied HLA-B-restricted epitopes and recently identified HLA-C-restricted epitopes of CMV were both used in the study. In public TCR beta signatures, there were indications of both CMV infection and matching HLA type.

A word on this clonotype: Its antigen is not identified.

From the reads, TCRdb called clonotypes with MiXCR, one entry per CDR3 protein. The data show about 900,000 distinct CDR3 sequences, around 30% seen once. Study-wide results and limits: HLA-C-restricted, CMV-specific TCR beta clonotypes were dominant ex vivo.

The TCR comes from a human donor in good health (CMV status not recorded). Some clones in this sample may be carry-over from other donors' samples. The specimen was cultured CD8+ T cells from PBMCs, collected from culture after CMV antigen stimulation.

Here the CDR3 DNA reads TGTGCCAGCAGGTTAACCGGGACAGGGGGCAGGTTGATGAACACTGAAGCTTTCTTT. This codes for CASRLTGTGGRLMNTEAFF. The gene calls are TRBV6-1 and TRBJ1-1, with 12 bases fitting TRBD1. CDR3 length: 19 residues. V trimming: 6 bases; J trimming: 0 bases; junction bases outside the gene matches: 14. Germline V gene sequence: CDR1 MNHNS, CDR2 SASEGT.